This entry is about one T cell receptor (beta chain). Its antigen is not identified. This sample was taken from a study of vaccination effects on CD4 cells after COVID-19. The data were produced by immunoSEQ multiplex PCR, yet TCRdb's version contains in-frame clones alone and is incomplete. The profile shows around 32,000 clones, approximately 72% of them singletons. Viral peptide pools were used in the ViraFEST assay to expand antigen-specific CD4+ T cells, and sequencing came afterward. Following culture for nine to ten days, CD4+ T cells were isolated. Each person got two doses of an mRNA SARS-CoV-2 vaccine, BNT162b2 or mRNA-1273. Per germline, CDR1 SGHRS and CDR2 YFSETQ. This CDR3 region has 15 residues. The V segment lost 4 bases and the J segment 3 bases; nucleotides outside the gene matches: 9.

This sample comprised CD4+ T cells from PBMCs cultured with HCoV-229E spike peptides, obtained after COVID-19 vaccination. This rearrangement joins TRBV5-1 to TRBJ1-2; TRBD1 agrees at 7 bases. The receptor was isolated from a human donor who received a COVID-19 vaccine. For the CDR3, the DNA is TGCGCCAGCAGCCTTGGAGGGGGCATTGACTATGGCTACACCTTC. It yields the protein CASSLGGGIDYGYTF.